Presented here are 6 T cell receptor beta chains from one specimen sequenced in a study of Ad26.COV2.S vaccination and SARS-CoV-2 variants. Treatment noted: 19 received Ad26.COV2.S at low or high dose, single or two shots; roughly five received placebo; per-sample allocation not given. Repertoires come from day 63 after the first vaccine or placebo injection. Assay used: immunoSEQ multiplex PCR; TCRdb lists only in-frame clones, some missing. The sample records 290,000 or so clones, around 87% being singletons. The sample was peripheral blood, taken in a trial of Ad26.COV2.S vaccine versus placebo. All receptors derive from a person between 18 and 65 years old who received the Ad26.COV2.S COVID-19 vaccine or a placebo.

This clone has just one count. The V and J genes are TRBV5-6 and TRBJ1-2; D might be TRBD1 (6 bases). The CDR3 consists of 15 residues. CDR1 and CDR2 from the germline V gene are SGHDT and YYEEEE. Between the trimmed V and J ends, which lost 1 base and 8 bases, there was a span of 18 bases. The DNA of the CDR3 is TGTGCCAGCAGCTTGATCCATACAGGGTCAAGAGGCTACACCTTC. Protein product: CASSLIHTGSRGYTF.

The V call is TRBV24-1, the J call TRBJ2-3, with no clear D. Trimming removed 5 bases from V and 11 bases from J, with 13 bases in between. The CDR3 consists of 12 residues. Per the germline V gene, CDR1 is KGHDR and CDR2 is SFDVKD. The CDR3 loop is CATSGRAGKQYF. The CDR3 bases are TGTGCCACCAGTGGACGAGCCGGAAAGCAGTATTTT.

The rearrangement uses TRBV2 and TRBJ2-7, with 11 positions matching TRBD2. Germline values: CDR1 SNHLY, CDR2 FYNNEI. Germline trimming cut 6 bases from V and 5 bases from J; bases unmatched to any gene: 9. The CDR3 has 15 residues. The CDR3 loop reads CASRASGGSANEQYF. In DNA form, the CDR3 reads TGTGCCAGCAGGGCTAGCGGGGGGTCCGCCAACGAGCAGTACTTC.

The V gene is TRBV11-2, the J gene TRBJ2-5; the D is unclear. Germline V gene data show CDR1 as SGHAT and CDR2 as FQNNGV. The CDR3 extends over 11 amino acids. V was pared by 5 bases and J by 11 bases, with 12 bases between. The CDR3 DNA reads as TGTGCCAGCAGCACCCGATCCAGTCAGTACTTC. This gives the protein CASSTRSSQYF.

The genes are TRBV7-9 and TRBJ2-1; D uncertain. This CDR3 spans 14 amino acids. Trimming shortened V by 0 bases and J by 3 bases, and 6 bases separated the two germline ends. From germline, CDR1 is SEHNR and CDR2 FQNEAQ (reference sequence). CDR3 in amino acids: CASSLASHYNEQFF. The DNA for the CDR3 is TGTGCCAGCAGCTTAGCGTCACACTACAATGAGCAGTTCTTC.

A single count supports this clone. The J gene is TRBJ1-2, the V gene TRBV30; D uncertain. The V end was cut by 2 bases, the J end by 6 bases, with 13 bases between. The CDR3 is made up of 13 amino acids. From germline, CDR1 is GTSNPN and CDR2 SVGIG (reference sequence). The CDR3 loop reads CAWSRSPPHGYTF. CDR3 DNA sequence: TGTGCCTGGAGTCGAAGCCCCCCTCATGGCTACACCTTC.